A selection of T cell receptor beta chains follows, all from one sample in a study of cytomegalovirus exposure and HLA in healthy donors. Libraries were prepared by immunoSEQ multiplex PCR; TCRdb keeps only in-frame clonotypes and omits some of them. The sample has 65,000 to 85,000 clones, 10% seen once. The sample consisted of PBMCs. These receptors were taken from a man aged 60 to 75 in good health and CMV-seropositive. Both conserved end residues are part of each CDR3. D genes are given only for firm matches. Clone size is shown for a subset of rows, as once, few, many or a class of expanded clone.

v_call: TRBV28; clone_size: .; d_call: .; j_call: TRBJ1-1; cdr3_nt: TGTGCCAGCAGGACCCTGACGCAGGCAGCTTTCTTT; cdr3_aa: CASRTLTQAAFF
v_call: TRBV19; clone_size: .; d_call: .; j_call: TRBJ1-2; cdr3_nt: TGTGCCAGTAGCAGACCCTCGGCACAGGGCTATGACTACACCTTC; cdr3_aa: CASSRPSAQGYDYTF
v_call: TRBV4-1; clone_size: .; d_call: .; j_call: TRBJ2-2; cdr3_nt: TGCGCCAGCAGCCAAGGCAGTCCGAACACCGGGGAGCTGTTTTTT; cdr3_aa: CASSQGSPNTGELFF
v_call: TRBV27; clone_size: few; d_call: TRBD1; j_call: TRBJ1-2; cdr3_nt: TGTGCCAGCAGTCAAACCCTCGCCAGGGGGGTAAACTATGGCTACACCTTC; cdr3_aa: CASSQTLARGVNYGYTF
v_call: TRBV6-5; clone_size: few; d_call: TRBD2; j_call: TRBJ2-7; cdr3_nt: TGTGCCAGCAGCCTAGGACTAGCGGAGACCTACGAGCAGTACTTC; cdr3_aa: CASSLGLAETYEQYF
v_call: TRBV5-1; clone_size: few; d_call: .; j_call: TRBJ1-4; cdr3_nt: TGCGCCAGCAGCTTGTATCCGGGGCGGGGTGAAAAACTGTTTTTT; cdr3_aa: CASSLYPGRGEKLFF
v_call: TRBV11-1; clone_size: .; d_call: TRBD2; j_call: TRBJ2-3; cdr3_nt: TGTGCCAGCAGCGGGAGGGGTACTAGCACAGATACGCAGTATTTT; cdr3_aa: CASSGRGTSTDTQYF
v_call: TRBV7-9; clone_size: few; d_call: TRBD2; j_call: TRBJ2-1; cdr3_nt: TGTGCCAGCAGCTTAGAAGCGGGGGGGCACGTTGAGCAGTTCTTC; cdr3_aa: CASSLEAGGHVEQFF
v_call: TRBV4-2; clone_size: .; d_call: TRBD2; j_call: TRBJ2-2; cdr3_nt: TGTGCCAGCAGCCAAGGGGGTAGCGGGAGGGGCACCGGGGAGCTGTTTTTT; cdr3_aa: CASSQGGSGRGTGELFF
v_call: TRBV5-1; clone_size: .; d_call: .; j_call: TRBJ1-2; cdr3_nt: TGCGCCAGCAGCTTGAACGCCGGGGGAAGCTATGGCTACACCTTC; cdr3_aa: CASSLNAGGSYGYTF
v_call: TRBV5-6; clone_size: few; d_call: .; j_call: TRBJ2-7; cdr3_nt: TGTGCCAGCAGGGGGGGAAGCTACGAGCAGTACTTC; cdr3_aa: CASRGGSYEQYF
v_call: TRBV30; clone_size: few; d_call: .; j_call: TRBJ2-5; cdr3_nt: TGTGCCTGGAGTATGGAGAGAGAGACCCAGTACTTC; cdr3_aa: CAWSMERETQYF
v_call: TRBV28; clone_size: few; d_call: .; j_call: TRBJ1-2; cdr3_nt: TGTGCCAGCAGACATCAGGGCCAGGAGACCTACAAAATTGGCTACACCTTC; cdr3_aa: CASRHQGQETYKIGYTF
v_call: TRBV18; clone_size: few; d_call: .; j_call: TRBJ1-1; cdr3_nt: TGTGCCAGCTCACCACGGACAGCAAACACTGAAGCTTTCTTT; cdr3_aa: CASSPRTANTEAFF
v_call: TRBV18; clone_size: few; d_call: .; j_call: TRBJ2-7; cdr3_nt: TGTGCCAGCTCCCCCGGGGGCTCCTACGAGCAGTACTTC; cdr3_aa: CASSPGGSYEQYF
v_call: TRBV7-3; clone_size: .; d_call: .; j_call: TRBJ2-5; cdr3_nt: TGTGCCAGCAGCTTAACGGGGAGTAGCCAAGAGACCCAGTACTTC; cdr3_aa: CASSLTGSSQETQYF
v_call: TRBV10-3; clone_size: few; d_call: .; j_call: TRBJ1-2; cdr3_nt: TGTGCCATCAGTGAGAGGCAGGGATCTGGCTACACCTTC; cdr3_aa: CAISERQGSGYTF
v_call: TRBV4-1; clone_size: few; d_call: TRBD2; j_call: TRBJ2-7; cdr3_nt: TGCGCCAGCAGCCAGAGGGAGGGGACTACTGACTACGAGAAGTACTTT; cdr3_aa: CASSQREGTTDYEKYF
v_call: TRBV7-6; clone_size: few; d_call: .; j_call: TRBJ1-4; cdr3_nt: TGTGCCAGCAGCTTAGAGCCGGCAACTAATGAAAAACTGTTTTTT; cdr3_aa: CASSLEPATNEKLFF
v_call: TRBV7-8; clone_size: .; d_call: .; j_call: TRBJ2-1; cdr3_nt: TGTGCCAGCAGCTTAGTGAGACAGGCGGACAATGAGCAGTTCTTC; cdr3_aa: CASSLVRQADNEQFF
v_call: TRBV10-3; clone_size: few; d_call: TRBD2; j_call: TRBJ2-4; cdr3_nt: TGTGCCATCAGTGACCTAGCGGGGGACATTCAGTACTTC; cdr3_aa: CAISDLAGDIQYF
v_call: TRBV10-2; clone_size: few; d_call: .; j_call: TRBJ1-1; cdr3_nt: TGCGCCAGCCGAGACTGGACAGAGAACACTGAAGCTTTCTTT; cdr3_aa: CASRDWTENTEAFF
v_call: TRBV10-1; clone_size: few; d_call: .; j_call: TRBJ1-1; cdr3_nt: TGCGCCAGCAGTGACCCAGGTTTCGTTTCCCCGGCGGCTTTCTTT; cdr3_aa: CASSDPGFVSPAAFF
v_call: TRBV7-9; clone_size: few; d_call: TRBD2; j_call: TRBJ2-1; cdr3_nt: TGTGCCAGCAGCTCGAAGCGGGGGGAGGGCAATGAGCAGTTCTTC; cdr3_aa: CASSSKRGEGNEQFF
v_call: TRBV2; clone_size: few; d_call: TRBD1; j_call: TRBJ2-1; cdr3_nt: TGTGCCAGCAGTGGACAGGGCCCTCGCAATGAGCAGTTCTTC; cdr3_aa: CASSGQGPRNEQFF
v_call: TRBV9; clone_size: .; d_call: TRBD1; j_call: TRBJ1-4; cdr3_nt: TGTGCCAGCAGCGTAGGACAGGGGAGGGAAAAACTGTTTTTT; cdr3_aa: CASSVGQGREKLFF
v_call: TRBV11-3; clone_size: few; d_call: TRBD1; j_call: TRBJ1-4; cdr3_nt: TGTGCCAGCAGCGGGACAGTCGGTGAAAAACTGTTTTTT; cdr3_aa: CASSGTVGEKLFF
v_call: TRBV25-1; clone_size: few; d_call: TRBD1; j_call: TRBJ2-4; cdr3_nt: TGTGCCAGCAGTGAACCGGGACAGGGGGCCAAAAACATTCAGTACTTC; cdr3_aa: CASSEPGQGAKNIQYF
v_call: TRBV7-3; clone_size: few; d_call: TRBD1; j_call: TRBJ1-4; cdr3_nt: TGTGCCAGCAGCCGGGACAGCAATGAAAAACTGTTTTTT; cdr3_aa: CASSRDSNEKLFF
v_call: TRBV15; clone_size: .; d_call: .; j_call: TRBJ1-5; cdr3_nt: TGTGCCACCAGCAGAGATAATCCCGGGAATCAGCCCCAGCATTTT; cdr3_aa: CATSRDNPGNQPQHF
v_call: TRBV7-2; clone_size: .; d_call: TRBD1; j_call: TRBJ1-2; cdr3_nt: TGTGCCAGCAGCTTGGACAGGTACTATGGCTACACCTTC; cdr3_aa: CASSLDRYYGYTF
v_call: TRBV5-1; clone_size: few; d_call: TRBD1; j_call: TRBJ1-1; cdr3_nt: TGCGCCAGCAGCTCGGGACAGGGGGCGAGTTGGAACACTGAAGCTTTCTTT; cdr3_aa: CASSSGQGASWNTEAFF
v_call: TRBV6-1; clone_size: .; d_call: .; j_call: TRBJ2-7; cdr3_nt: TGTGCCAGCAGTGACGGGACATATAGACTCTACGAGCAGTACTTC; cdr3_aa: CASSDGTYRLYEQYF
v_call: TRBV11-2; clone_size: few; d_call: .; j_call: TRBJ1-4; cdr3_nt: TGTGCCAGCAGTTCTCGGTCCAGACAAGATGAAAAACTGTTTTTT; cdr3_aa: CASSSRSRQDEKLFF
v_call: TRBV28; clone_size: few; d_call: .; j_call: TRBJ2-2; cdr3_nt: TGTGCCAGCAGTCCACAGGGGGGGAGGGAGCTGTTTTTT; cdr3_aa: CASSPQGGRELFF
v_call: TRBV4-1; clone_size: .; d_call: .; j_call: TRBJ1-3; cdr3_nt: TGCGCCAGCAGCCAAGATGGAGCCCTCGGAAACACCATATATTTT; cdr3_aa: CASSQDGALGNTIYF
v_call: TRBV5-8; clone_size: few; d_call: TRBD2; j_call: TRBJ2-6; cdr3_nt: TGTGCCAGCAGCGCACCGTGGACTAGCTTCCGCTCTGGGGCCAACGTCCTGACTTTC; cdr3_aa: CASSAPWTSFRSGANVLTF
v_call: TRBV27; clone_size: .; d_call: .; j_call: TRBJ2-3; cdr3_nt: TGTGCCAGCAGTTTCGAGGATACGCAGTATTTT; cdr3_aa: CASSFEDTQYF
v_call: TRBV28; clone_size: .; d_call: TRBD1; j_call: TRBJ1-4; cdr3_nt: TGTGCCAGCGGACCGTACAGGGGGAAGATGGATGAAAAACTGTTTTTT; cdr3_aa: CASGPYRGKMDEKLFF
v_call: TRBV6-6; clone_size: .; d_call: TRBD1; j_call: TRBJ2-7; cdr3_nt: TGTGCCAGCAGAAAAGGACAGGCTGACTACTTC; cdr3_aa: CASRKGQADYF
v_call: TRBV29-1; clone_size: .; d_call: .; j_call: TRBJ1-1; cdr3_nt: TGCAGCGTTGAGGTAGGGGGTGGAACTGAAGCTTTCTTT; cdr3_aa: CSVEVGGGTEAFF
v_call: TRBV15; clone_size: few; d_call: .; j_call: TRBJ2-5; cdr3_nt: TGTGCCACCAGCACTCGACTAGTCCAAGAGACCCAGTACTTC; cdr3_aa: CATSTRLVQETQYF
v_call: TRBV7-3; clone_size: .; d_call: .; j_call: TRBJ1-1; cdr3_nt: TGTGCCAGCAGCAAGACTCAGGGAGGGAACACTGAAGCTTTCTTT; cdr3_aa: CASSKTQGGNTEAFF
v_call: TRBV19; clone_size: few; d_call: TRBD2; j_call: TRBJ2-3; cdr3_nt: TGTGCCAGTAGCCCTAGCGGGGGGACAAGCACAGATACGCAGTATTTT; cdr3_aa: CASSPSGGTSTDTQYF
v_call: TRBV5-4; clone_size: few; d_call: TRBD1; j_call: TRBJ1-4; cdr3_nt: TGTGCCAGCAGCATACAGGGGATTAATGAAAAACTGTTTTTT; cdr3_aa: CASSIQGINEKLFF
v_call: TRBV6-5; clone_size: few; d_call: .; j_call: TRBJ2-3; cdr3_nt: TGTGCCTCGAGCGGCCCCGGAGCCACAGATACGCAGTATTTT; cdr3_aa: CASSGPGATDTQYF
v_call: TRBV5-8; clone_size: many; d_call: TRBD1; j_call: TRBJ1-2; cdr3_nt: TGTGCCAGCAGCTTGTTATGGGCAGGGGGTAACTATGGCTACACCTTC; cdr3_aa: CASSLLWAGGNYGYTF
v_call: TRBV6-5; clone_size: .; d_call: TRBD1; j_call: TRBJ2-1; cdr3_nt: TGTGCCGCGACGAGACAGGGACCCCCGGATGAGCAGTTCTTC; cdr3_aa: CAATRQGPPDEQFF
v_call: TRBV2; clone_size: .; d_call: .; j_call: TRBJ1-1; cdr3_nt: TGTGCCAGCAGTTTATGGGGGACTATGAACACTGAAGCTTTCTTT; cdr3_aa: CASSLWGTMNTEAFF
v_call: TRBV5-6; clone_size: few; d_call: .; j_call: TRBJ2-1; cdr3_nt: TGTGCCAGCAGCTTCCCCGAAAGGAGGGATGGCTACAATGAGCAGTTCTTC; cdr3_aa: CASSFPERRDGYNEQFF
v_call: TRBV12-5; clone_size: few; d_call: TRBD2; j_call: TRBJ2-1; cdr3_nt: TGTGCTAGTGGTTTGGCCGGACTAGCGGGCTCCTACAATGAGCAGTTCTTC; cdr3_aa: CASGLAGLAGSYNEQFF
v_call: TRBV30; clone_size: .; d_call: TRBD1; j_call: TRBJ2-2; cdr3_nt: TGTGCCTGGGGGGGACAGTCGAACACCGGGGAGCTGTTTTTT; cdr3_aa: CAWGGQSNTGELFF
v_call: TRBV15; clone_size: few; d_call: .; j_call: TRBJ2-3; cdr3_nt: TGTGCCACCAGCAGAGTAAGAGTAGGCACAGATACGCAGTATTTT; cdr3_aa: CATSRVRVGTDTQYF
v_call: TRBV5-1; clone_size: .; d_call: TRBD2; j_call: TRBJ2-2; cdr3_nt: TGCGCCAGCAGCTTGACTCTAGCGGGACTCAGCACCGGGGAGCTGTTTTTT; cdr3_aa: CASSLTLAGLSTGELFF
v_call: TRBV19; clone_size: .; d_call: .; j_call: TRBJ2-5; cdr3_nt: TGTGCCAGTAGCGGTACAGATAAAGAGACCCAGTACTTC; cdr3_aa: CASSGTDKETQYF
v_call: TRBV6-5; clone_size: .; d_call: .; j_call: TRBJ1-5; cdr3_nt: TGTGCCAGCAGTTACTCGGAGGGTCAGCCCCAGCATTTT; cdr3_aa: CASSYSEGQPQHF
v_call: TRBV5-1; clone_size: few; d_call: TRBD1; j_call: TRBJ1-2; cdr3_nt: TGCGCCAGCAGCGGACTGGGACAGGGCGGAGGCTACACCTTC; cdr3_aa: CASSGLGQGGGYTF
v_call: TRBV28; clone_size: .; d_call: TRBD2; j_call: TRBJ2-1; cdr3_nt: TGTGCCAGCACTGCGACCGGGGGGGCGTACAATGAGCAGTTCTTC; cdr3_aa: CASTATGGAYNEQFF